Below, 22 T cell receptor beta chains from the same sample are listed, as sequenced in a study of identical twins. One entry per CDR3 protein, called by TCRdb with MiXCR from the 5' RACE reads. This table has approximately 590,000 distinct CDR3 sequences, roughly 9.5% appearing once. The same data also went into a second study, on yellow fever vaccine responses in identical twins.

Sequencing was carried out using PBMCs. These receptors all stem from a woman aged 18-29 years in good health.

Many counts were recorded for this clonotype. The chain joins TRBV15 to TRBJ2-3, with 8 bases aligning to TRBD1. This CDR3 has 14 amino acids. The ends lost 4 bases at V and 1 base at J; junction bases unmatched: 1. Germline V lookup: CDR1 LNHNV, CDR2 YYDKDF (reference sequence). The chain's CDR3 is CATSKDRGTDTQYF. CDR3 sequence (DNA): TGTGCCACCAGCAAGGACAGGGGCACAGATACGCAGTATTTT.

This clonotype was found many times. CDR3 DNA: TGCGCCAGCAAACGAGACCGGCGAGCGGGGGACCAAGAGACCCAGTACTTC. This codes for CASKRDRRAGDQETQYF. The rearrangement links TRBV5-1 to TRBJ2-5; 8 bases agree with TRBD2. The junction had 13 bases not matched to a gene; V was cut back by 6 bases and J by 0 bases. The CDR3 is made up of 17 amino acids. CDR1 is SGHRS, CDR2 YFSETQ, per germline.

The V and J genes are TRBV19 and TRBJ2-7, with a weak D call TRBD2 (5 bases). The germline CDR1 and CDR2 sequences are LNHDA and SQIVND (reference sequence). CDR3 length equals 15 residues. Trimming shortened V by 7 bases and J by 5 bases, and 21 bases separated the two germline ends. CDR3 loop: CASMPGLRVVDEQYF. DNA for the CDR3: TGTGCCAGTATGCCAGGCCTGCGGGTAGTGGACGAGCAGTACTTC.

In regard to this clonotype: At one end, the junction sequence differs from germline, possibly due to a read error. The chain couples TRBV29-1 to TRBJ2-7, with 11 bases lining up with TRBD2. Per germline, CDR1 SQVTM and CDR2 ANQGSEA. The CDR3 runs to 18 residues. The CDR3 sequence is CSAEIGVAGTSGSYEQYF. CDR3 in DNA: TGCAGCGCTGAAATTGGGGTAGCCGGGACTAGCGGCTCCTACGAGCAGTACTTC.

This clonotype was picked up a small number of times. The chain couples TRBV12-3 or TRBV12-4 to TRBJ2-5; unclear D gene. Trimming took 2 bases from V and 7 from J, leaving 11 bases between them. This CDR3 contains 13 residues. For the CDR3, the DNA is TGTGCCAGCAGTTTACTCCTGGGTCGGACCCAGTACTTC. It is translated as CASSLLLGRTQYF.

The rearrangement links TRBV28 to TRBJ1-1; D call uncertain. The CDR3 sequence is 13 residues long. The V gene's germline CDR1 is MDHEN and CDR2 SYDVKM. V was cut by 11 bases and J by 0 bases, with 13 bases left in between. The DNA for the CDR3 is TGTGCCTCTGGGTGGCAGGTGAACACTGAAGCTTTCTTT. Encoded protein: CASGWQVNTEAFF.

V gene TRBV6-1 combines with J gene TRBJ2-3; 14 bases are shared with TRBD2. J lost 4 bases, V lost 5 bases, and 11 bases had no gene match. Germline V lookup: CDR1 MNHNS, CDR2 SASEGT. The CDR3 has 18 amino acids. As DNA, the CDR3 is TGTGCCAGCAGTCCCAGACTAGCGGGGGGGCGAAACGCAGATACGCAGTATTTT. Its protein product is CASSPRLAGGRNADTQYF.

This clonotype has just a few counts. The V gene is TRBV6-1, the J gene TRBJ2-3; weak D call: TRBD1 (6 bases). Germline loops: CDR1 MNHNS, CDR2 SASEGT. The V gene lost 1 base and the J gene lost 8 bases, with 22 bases spanning the gap. CDR3 length: 17 amino acids. DNA of the CDR3: TGTGCCAGCAGTGAAGGGGACACCCTAGGGGTTTCGTCTACGCAGTATTTT. This translates into CASSEGDTLGVSSTQYF.

The chain has TRBV15 and TRBJ2-3; 13 positions agree with TRBD2. This CDR3 is 21 amino acids long. V gave up 0 bases and J gave up 1 base; unmatched junction bases: 13. Per germline, CDR1 LNHNV and CDR2 YYDKDF (reference sequence). The DNA of the CDR3 is TGTGCCACCAGCAGAGATTTAACTAGCGGGAGGGTGGGGAGCGGCACAGATACGCAGTATTTT. It specifies CATSRDLTSGRVGSGTDTQYF.

This clonotype has only a few counts. The chain combines TRBV6-1 with TRBJ2-3; a possible D gene is TRBD2 (5 bases). This CDR3 has 13 amino acids. Germline V gene data show CDR1 as MNHNS and CDR2 as SASEGT. V lost 5 bases and J 9 bases, leaving 15 bases between the germline ends. CDR3 protein: CASSRQSRETQYF. DNA of the CDR3: TGTGCCAGCAGTCGCCAGTCGAGGGAAACGCAGTATTTT.

This clonotype was counted at least ten times. This chain connects TRBV9 to TRBJ2-7; D is unresolved. CDR3 size: 13 residues. Germline CDR1 reads SGDLS; CDR2 reads YYNGEE. Trimming took off 0 bases at V and 5 bases at J, with 9 bases between the two ends. CDR3 in amino acids: CASSVVPFDEQYF. The CDR3 region has the DNA TGTGCCAGCAGCGTAGTCCCCTTCGACGAGCAGTACTTC.

This clonotype was observed at least ten times. This sequence joins TRBV12-3 or TRBV12-4 and TRBJ1-6, with a weak D call TRBD1 (5 bases). The CDR3 is 14 amino acids. Trimming left V 6 bases short and J 8 bases short, with 14 bases between. This CDR3 is CASSPTQGHSPLHF. As DNA, the CDR3 is TGTGCCAGCAGCCCGACCCAGGGTCATTCACCCCTCCACTTT.

This clonotype was picked up many times. This rearrangement joins TRBV29-1 to TRBJ2-7; no firm D call. Germline assignment: CDR1 SQVTM and CDR2 ANQGSEA. Trimming took off 5 bases at V and 2 bases at J, with 13 bases between the two ends. This CDR3 has 13 residues. CDR3 DNA sequence: TGCAGCGTTCACGGCGGCTCGGCCTACGAGCAGTACTTC. Encoded protein: CSVHGGSAYEQYF.

This clonotype has ten or more counts. The V call is TRBV5-1, the J call TRBJ2-3; D not certain. V was trimmed by 0 bases and J by 7 bases, leaving 6 bases between them. This CDR3 region has 12 residues. Germline V CDR1 and CDR2: SGHRS, YFSETQ. The CDR3 region is CASSLVGNTQYF. CDR3 nucleotide sequence: TGCGCCAGCAGCTTGGTTGGGAATACGCAGTATTTT. The full variable domain, its missing parts supplied by reference TRBV5-1 and TRBJ2-3, is KAGVTQTPRYLIKTRGQQVTLSCSPISGHRSVSWYQQTPGQGLQFLFEYFSETQRNKGNFPGRFSGRQFSNSRSEMNVSTLELGDSALYLCASSLVGNTQYFGPGTRLTVL.

The chain links TRBV19 to TRBJ2-7; 7 bases match TRBD2. This CDR3 is 14 amino acids long. The germline gives CDR1 LNHDA, CDR2 SQIVND (reference sequence). After removal of 2 bases from V and 3 bases from J, the junction contained 4 bases not matched to a gene. CDR3 sequence reads: CASSISSGLYEQYF. In DNA form, the CDR3 reads TGTGCCAGTAGTATATCTAGCGGCCTCTACGAGCAGTACTTC. Full variable domain (outside the CDR3, taken from reference TRBV19 and TRBJ2-7): DGGITQSPKYLFRKEGQNVTLSCEQNLNHDAMYWYRQDPGQGLRLIYYSQIVNDFQKGDIAEGYSVSREKKESFPLTVTSAQKNPTAFYLCASSISSGLYEQYFGPGTRLTVT.

This clonotype was counted many times. The chain links TRBV19 to TRBJ1-1; D possibly corresponds to TRBD1 (5 bases). With 5 bases removed from V and 1 base from J, the gap between germline ends came to 14 bases. Germline V gene lookup returns CDR1 LNHDA and CDR2 SQIVND (reference sequence). The CDR3 is made up of 15 amino acids. CDR3 coding DNA: TGTGCCAGTAGTCCAGTACGACAGACGAACACTGAAGCTTTCTTT. Translating gives CASSPVRQTNTEAFF.

This clonotype was recorded many times. The chain is built from TRBV11-2 and TRBJ1-4, with D possibly being TRBD1 (5 bases). CDR1 is SGHAT and CDR2 is FQNNGV in the germline V gene. The ends were cut back, 5 bases at V and 8 bases at J, with 12 bases in the middle. This CDR3 contains 13 residues. For the CDR3, the DNA is TGTGCCAGCAGCGCGAGGGGCAGAGAAAAACTGTTTTTT. Its protein product is CASSARGREKLFF.

This clonotype was observed a handful of times. J is TRBJ1-4 and V is TRBV5-6, with D unresolved. Germline V lookup: CDR1 SGHDT, CDR2 YYEEEE. CDR3 length: 14 amino acids. The V and J ends lost 4 bases and 8 bases respectively, with 15 bases between them. The CDR3 bases are TGTGCCAGCAGCGGCGGGTGGGCCGGCGAAAAACTGTTTTTT. It yields the protein CASSGGWAGEKLFF.

The chain couples TRBV5-1 to TRBJ2-1; D remains unclear. CDR1 and CDR2 from the germline V gene are SGHRS and YFSETQ. The CDR3 has 15 residues. V dropped 4 bases and J dropped 0 bases, with 11 bases sitting between them. CDR3 loop: CASSTRLSSYNEQFF. The DNA of the CDR3 is TGCGCCAGCAGCACGAGGTTGAGCTCCTACAATGAGCAGTTCTTC.

This clonotype has just a few counts. The genes are TRBV7-9 and TRBJ2-2; D might be TRBD1 (7 bases). The CDR3 is made up of 15 amino acids. Germline V lookup: CDR1 SEHNR, CDR2 FQNEAQ (reference sequence). Trimming stripped 8 bases from V and 7 bases from J, with 20 bases between. The CDR3 spells CASSKSGGGSGELFF. In nucleotides, the CDR3 is TGTGCCAGCTCAAAATCCGGAGGGGGCAGCGGGGAGCTGTTTTTT.

The sample holds many counts of this clonotype. The chain uses TRBV6-5 and TRBJ2-3; 9 bases are shared with TRBD2. J lost 2 bases, V lost 10 bases, and 1 base had no gene match. The length of the CDR3 is 12 residues. Germline CDR1 is MNHEY and CDR2 is SVGAGI. CDR3 sequence (DNA): TGTGCCACTAGCGGGAACACAGATACGCAGTATTTT. It codes for CATSGNTDTQYF.

The DNA of the CDR3 is TGTGCCAGTAGTATTGGTAGCAGCGAGCAGTACTTC. Residues: CASSIGSSEQYF. V is TRBV19 and J is TRBJ2-7; D ambiguous. The germline V gene encodes CDR1 LNHDA and CDR2 SQIVND (reference sequence). Deletions cut 3 bases from V and 6 bases from J, with 9 bases between. The CDR3 extends over 12 amino acids.